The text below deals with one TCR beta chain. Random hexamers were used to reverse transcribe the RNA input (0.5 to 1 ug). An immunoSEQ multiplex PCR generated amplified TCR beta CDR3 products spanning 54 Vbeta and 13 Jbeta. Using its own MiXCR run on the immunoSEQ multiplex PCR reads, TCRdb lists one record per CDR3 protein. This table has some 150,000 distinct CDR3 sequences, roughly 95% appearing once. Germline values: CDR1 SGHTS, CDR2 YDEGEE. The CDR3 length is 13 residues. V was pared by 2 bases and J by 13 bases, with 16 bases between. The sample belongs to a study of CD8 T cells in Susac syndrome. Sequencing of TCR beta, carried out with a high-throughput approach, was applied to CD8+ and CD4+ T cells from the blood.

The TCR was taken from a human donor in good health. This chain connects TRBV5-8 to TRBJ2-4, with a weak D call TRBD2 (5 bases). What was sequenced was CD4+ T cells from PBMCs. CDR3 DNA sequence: TGTGCCAGCAGCTTTACGGCAGTTCGGGAACAGTACTTC. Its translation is CASSFTAVREQYF.